A single sample gave rise to the 2 T cell receptor beta chains below, sequenced in a study of identical twins. TCRdb fed the 5' RACE reads into MiXCR, producing one record per CDR3 protein. Of fewer than 250,000 distinct CDR3 sequences listed, around a tenth were seen once; the top ten hold 5% to 5.5%. Sequenced sample: memory (CD45RO+) T cells sorted from blood. The receptor set was obtained from a woman under 30 in good health.

The sample holds a few counts of this clonotype. V is TRBV9 and J is TRBJ2-1, with 14 nucleotides matching TRBD2. CDR1 is SGDLS and CDR2 is YYNGEE in the germline V gene. The CDR3 covers 19 residues. V was pared by 3 bases and J by 4 bases, with 12 bases of the junction left unmatched. CDR3 sequence (DNA): TGTGCCAGCAGCGCATCGGGACTAGCGGGAGAGGGGGGGTACAATGAGCAGTTCTTC. The encoded protein is CASSASGLAGEGGYNEQFF.

This clonotype has at least ten counts. The V call is TRBV7-2, the J call TRBJ2-4; weak D call: TRBD1 (5 bases). Germline loops: CDR1 SGHTA, CDR2 FQGNSA. The CDR3 is 15 residues long. V was cut by 2 bases and J by 8 bases, with 16 bases left in between. CDR3: CASSLQSRGGDIQYF. In DNA, the CDR3 is TGTGCCAGCAGCTTACAATCTAGGGGTGGGGACATTCAGTACTTC.